The 20 T cell receptor beta chains listed next were all sequenced from one sample in a study of T cell repertoires in cytomegalovirus infection. No antigens are known for them. TCRdb reprocessed the reads via MiXCR and lists one record per CDR3 protein. This sample has hundreds of thousands of distinct CDR3 sequences, with under 35% found just once. The specimen was cultured PBMCs, collected from culture after CMV antigen stimulation. The receptors were sampled from a human donor in good health (CMV status not recorded). Some clones in this sample may be carry-over from other donors' samples.

The CDR3 sequence is CATSDQSGRAIDTQYF. The DNA for the CDR3 is TGTGCCACCAGTGATCAAAGCGGGAGGGCCATAGATACGCAGTATTTT. The chain is built from TRBV24-1 and TRBJ2-3; 10 bases line up with TRBD2. The junction had 7 bases not matched to a gene; V was cut back by 3 bases and J by 5 bases. The CDR3 is 16 residues long. The germline V gene has CDR1 KGHDR and CDR2 SFDVKD.

The chain is built from TRBV11-2 and TRBJ1-2; no reliable D call. Germline loops: CDR1 SGHAT, CDR2 FQNNGV. This CDR3 is built from 15 residues. Trimming removed 6 bases from V and 4 bases from J, with 18 bases in between. This CDR3 reads CASSLAVGLGYGYTF. The DNA for the CDR3 is TGTGCCAGCAGTCTTGCAGTAGGGCTGGGCTATGGCTACACCTTC. The whole variable domain, remainder taken from reference TRBV11-2 and TRBJ1-2, is EAGVAQSPRYKIIEKRQSVAFWCNPISGHATLYWYQQILGQGPKLLIQFQNNGVVDDSQLPKDRFSAERLKGVDSTLKIQPAKLEDSAVYLCASSLAVGLGYGYTFGSGTRLTVV.

This sequence joins TRBV12-3 or TRBV12-4 and TRBJ2-2; tentative D call: TRBD1 (6 bases). The germline V and J ends were trimmed by 10 bases and 0 bases, with 9 bases remaining between them. The CDR3 is 13 residues long. This chain's CDR3 is CANQGSNTGELFF. The CDR3 DNA sequence: TGTGCCAACCAGGGGTCGAACACCGGGGAGCTGTTTTTT.

This clonotype is a singleton in its sample. The V and J genes are TRBV6-1 and TRBJ1-1; maybe TRBD1 (6 bases). The V gene lost 7 bases and the J gene lost 0 bases, with 9 bases spanning the gap. The germline V gene encodes CDR1 MNHNS and CDR2 SASEGT. There are 13 residues in the CDR3. The CDR3 here is CASNAGVNTEAFF. CDR3 nucleotide sequence: TGTGCCAGCAACGCAGGGGTGAACACTGAAGCTTTCTTT.

The V gene is TRBV4-2, the J gene TRBJ2-7, with TRBD2 matching 12 bases. Germline V lookup: CDR1 LGHNA, CDR2 YNFKEQ. The junction had 6 bases not matched to a gene; V was cut back by 4 bases and J by 5 bases. The CDR3 sequence is 15 residues long. The DNA for the CDR3 is TGTGCCAGCAGCCCTCGACTAGCGGGAGTGAACGAGCAGTACTTC. This codes for CASSPRLAGVNEQYF.

The rearrangement uses TRBV10-3 and TRBJ2-7; no definite D call. Germline V gene sequence: CDR1 ENHRY, CDR2 SYGVKD. The CDR3 extends over 14 amino acids. Trimming took 2 bases from V and 2 from J, leaving 10 bases between them. CDR3 residues: CAISETTTTYEQYF. The CDR3 DNA reads as TGTGCCATCAGTGAGACTACCACAACCTACGAGCAGTACTTC.

The chain uses TRBV7-9 and TRBJ2-1; 11 nucleotides line up with TRBD2. V dropped 5 bases and J dropped 4; count of bases not matched to a gene: 7. The germline gives CDR1 SEHNR, CDR2 FQNEAQ (reference sequence). This CDR3 region has 16 residues. CDR3 bases: TGTGCCAGCAGCCCCGGGACTAGCGGAAGATACAATGAGCAGTTCTTC. This translates into CASSPGTSGRYNEQFF. Complete variable domain (other parts from reference TRBV7-9 and TRBJ2-1): DTGVSQNPRHKITKRGQNVTFRCDPISEHNRLYWYRQTLGQGPEFLTYFQNEAQLEKSRLLSDRFSAERPKGSFSTLEIQRTEQGDSAMYLCASSPGTSGRYNEQFFGPGTRLTVL.

CDR3 residues: CASSQEGSPLYEGAFGYEQYF. In nucleotides, the CDR3 is TGCGCCAGCAGCCAAGAAGGTTCCCCACTTTACGAGGGGGCTTTCGGGTACGAGCAGTACTTC. The V gene is TRBV4-1, the J gene TRBJ2-7; 7 bases agree with TRBD1. The ends lost 0 bases at V and 4 bases at J; junction bases unmatched: 24. This CDR3 is built from 21 residues. Germline V lookup: CDR1 MGHRA, CDR2 YSYEKL.

This clonotype has just a few counts. The CDR3 loop reads CASSFGRGAGSSYEQYF. The DNA of the CDR3 is TGTGCCAGCAGCTTCGGGAGGGGTGCGGGGAGCTCCTACGAGCAGTACTTC. This chain joins TRBV6-6 and TRBJ2-7; 8 bases match TRBD2. CDR1 and CDR2 (germline): MNHNY, SVGAGI (reference sequence). CDR3 length: 17 amino acids. V lost 6 bases and J lost 0; bases outside the gene matches: 13.

In its sample, this clonotype was seen a few times. The chain links TRBV20-1 to TRBJ1-5; 10 positions agree with TRBD1. There are 14 residues in the CDR3. V was clipped by 6 bases and J by 11 bases; unmatched bases: 13. Germline V CDR1 and CDR2: DFQATT, SNEGSKA (reference sequence). CDR3: CSAASDRGMKAQHF. The CDR3, as DNA: TGCAGTGCCGCCTCGGACAGGGGGATGAAGGCCCAGCATTTT.

The chain joins TRBV30 to TRBJ2-6; D is perhaps TRBD1 or TRBD2 (6 bases each). Germline CDR1 and CDR2: GTSNPN and SVGIG (reference sequence). V lost 0 bases to trimming and J lost 4 bases, with 7 bases between them. The CDR3 loop spans 14 amino acids. The CDR3 here is CAWSVGGGANVLTF. CDR3 bases: TGTGCCTGGAGTGTAGGGGGGGGGGCCAACGTCCTGACTTTC.

The V call is TRBV15, the J call TRBJ2-7; 10 bases line up with TRBD1. With 3 bases clipped from V and 6 bases from J, the junction kept 29 bases outside the gene matches. CDR1 and CDR2 (germline): LNHNV, YYDKDF (reference sequence). This CDR3 is 22 amino acids long. Written as DNA, the CDR3 is TGTGCCACCAGCAGGGGAATATTCGCCGGGACAGGGGAATTTGGGAAGGGTGTCGAGCAGTACTTC. Its translation is CATSRGIFAGTGEFGKGVEQYF.

This clonotype has just a few counts. This chain joins TRBV11-2 and TRBJ2-3; D perhaps matches TRBD1 (6 bases). V lost 5 bases and J lost 0, with 18 bases in between. CDR3 length: 17 residues. CDR1 SGHAT and CDR2 FQNNGV come from the germline V gene. CDR3 residues: CASSPWIVGGSTDTQYF. DNA of the CDR3: TGTGCCAGCAGCCCCTGGATCGTAGGGGGTAGCACAGATACGCAGTATTTT.

This clonotype was detected many times. The rearrangement joins TRBV5-8 to TRBJ2-3; no firm D call. Trimming removed 5 bases at V and 6 bases at J, with 10 bases between. This CDR3 is 12 amino acids long. Germline loops: CDR1 SGHTS, CDR2 YDEGEE. CDR3 DNA sequence: TGTGCCAGCAGACTCGTAGGGGATACGCAGTATTTT. This translates into CASRLVGDTQYF.

The J gene is TRBJ1-2, the V gene TRBV7-4; 7 nucleotides match TRBD1. V was clipped by 0 bases and J by 6 bases; unmatched bases: 13. Germline V gene sequence: CDR1 SGHVT, CDR2 SQSDAQ. The CDR3 has 17 residues. The chain's CDR3 is CASSLALLDRAGDGYTF. In DNA, the CDR3 is TGTGCCAGCAGCTTAGCGCTCCTCGACAGGGCCGGAGATGGCTACACCTTC.

This clonotype was detected a few times. This sequence joins TRBV3-1 and TRBJ2-7; 7 bases align to TRBD2. J was trimmed by 1 base and V by 1 base; bases with no gene match: 7. The CDR3 has 16 residues. Germline CDR1 reads LGHDT; CDR2 reads YNNKEL (reference sequence). For the CDR3, the DNA is TGTGCCAGCAGCCAAGTTCGGGGGAGGGGATCCTACGAGCAGTACTTC. Translated: CASSQVRGRGSYEQYF.

The V gene is TRBV7-8, the J gene TRBJ2-1; 9 bases match TRBD2. CDR3 length: 18 amino acids. V was pared by 4 bases and J by 4 bases, with 14 bases of the junction left unmatched. Germline V gives CDR1 SGHVS, CDR2 FQNEAQ. The CDR3 bases are TGTGCCAGCAGCTGGGCCCAGGTGGTAGCGGGGGAATACAATGAGCAGTTCTTC. Amino acid sequence: CASSWAQVVAGEYNEQFF.

The CDR3 coding sequence is TGTGCGGAGGGGGGCAATCAGCCCCAGCATTTT. It translates to CAEGGNQPQHF. The gene calls are TRBV6-1 and TRBJ1-5, with D perhaps matching TRBD1 (6 bases). CDR1 is MNHNS and CDR2 is SASEGT in the germline V gene. The CDR3 sequence is 11 residues long.

There are a few counts of this clonotype. The chain couples TRBV5-1 to TRBJ2-4; 7 bases map to TRBD2. The CDR3 has 14 residues. CDR1 SGHRS and CDR2 YFSETQ come from the germline V gene. V lost 4 bases, J lost 1 base, and 2 bases stayed unmatched. DNA for the CDR3: TGCGCCAGCAGCAGCGGGACGGCCAAAAACATTCAGTACTTC. Protein product: CASSSGTAKNIQYF.

There are a few counts of this clonotype. A read error may account for a junction end that differs from germline. The rearrangement uses TRBV7-7 and TRBJ2-1, with D possibly being TRBD2 (5 bases). The V gene's germline CDR1 is SSHAT and CDR2 FNYEAQ (reference sequence). This CDR3 comprises 14 residues. CDR3 nucleotide sequence: TGTGCTAGCAGCTTAGAGTGGCTAGCATTTGAGCAGTTCTTC. Its translation is CASSLEWLAFEQFF.